One and the same sample provided the 2 T cell receptor beta chains below, sequenced in a study of CD8+ T cells in alopecia areata. As for treatment: oral pan-JAK inhibitor, 5-10 mg twice daily. RNA, once extracted, was reverse transcribed into cDNA for use as the sequencing template. Profiled with immunoSEQ multiplex PCR; TCRdb holds only in-frame clones, not every one. The profile shows about 180,000 clones, less than 75% of them singletons. The sample was CD4+ T cells sorted from blood, taken at roughly week 55, from a patient treated with tofacitinib. These receptors all stem from a human donor with alopecia areata.

This clone came up once. The chain joins TRBV4-2 to TRBJ2-3; perhaps D is TRBD1 or TRBD2 (5 bases each). V gave up 4 bases and J gave up 1 base, with 12 bases separating them. The germline CDR1 and CDR2 sequences are LGHNA and YNFKEQ. The CDR3 spans 15 residues. CDR3 in DNA: TGTGCCAGCAGCCGGGGCCACGGGGGCACAGATACGCAGTATTTT. Protein: CASSRGHGGTDTQYF.

This chain connects TRBV29-1 to TRBJ2-1, with D possibly TRBD2 on 5 matching bases. Germline-derived CDR1 and CDR2 are SQVTM and ANQGSEA. The CDR3 totals 14 residues. V gave up 5 bases and J gave up 0 bases, with 11 bases separating them. CDR3 sequence: CSVKRRSSYNEQFF. The CDR3 DNA follows: TGCAGCGTTAAGCGGAGGAGCTCCTACAATGAGCAGTTCTTC.